These 30 T cell receptor beta chains were sequenced from one sample in a study of T cells after yellow fever vaccination. One entry per CDR3 protein, called by TCRdb with MiXCR from the 5' RACE reads. This sample has roughly 310,000 distinct CDR3 sequences, with 3% to 4.5% found just once. Sample: PBMCs, taken on the day of the yellow fever booster vaccination. The receptors derive from a man aged 18 to 29 who received the YFV17D yellow fever vaccine.

The rearrangement joins TRBV6-2 or TRBV6-3 to TRBJ1-1, with D tentatively TRBD1 (6 bases). This CDR3 region has 15 residues. Trimming shortened V by 5 bases and J by 0 bases, and 13 bases separated the two germline ends. The germline CDR1 and CDR2 sequences are MNHEY and SVGEGT. CDR3 amino acids: CASSAYRDMNTEAFF. The DNA of the CDR3 is TGTGCCAGCAGTGCGTACAGGGATATGAACACTGAAGCTTTCTTT.

There are many counts of this clonotype. The chain carries TRBV7-9 and TRBJ2-5; no firm D call. V shed 5 bases and J shed 1 base, with 5 bases lying between them. Germline V gene data show CDR1 as SEHNR and CDR2 as FQNEAQ (reference sequence). This CDR3 contains 12 residues. CDR3 loop: CASSAPQETQYF. The CDR3, as DNA: TGTGCCAGCAGCGCCCCCCAAGAGACCCAGTACTTC.

This clonotype has more than one count but fewer than ten. This chain links TRBV5-5 with TRBJ1-4; perhaps TRBD1 as D (5 bases). V was pared by 4 bases and J by 5 bases, with 15 bases between. The CDR3 is made up of 15 amino acids. The V gene's germline CDR1 is SGHKS and CDR2 YYEKEE (reference sequence). This CDR3 is CASSPAGGLNEKLFF. The CDR3, as DNA: TGTGCCAGCAGCCCTGCGGGGGGATTGAATGAAAAACTGTTTTTT.

V usage is TRBV6-5 and J usage is TRBJ2-1, with a weak D call TRBD1 (5 bases). This CDR3 is 15 amino acids long. Germline values: CDR1 MNHEY, CDR2 SVGAGI. V was trimmed by 2 bases and J by 2 bases, leaving 10 bases between them. CDR3 sequence: CASSYDSDPYNEQFF. The CDR3 bases are TGTGCCAGCAGTTACGACAGCGACCCCTACAATGAGCAGTTCTTC.

This clonotype was counted between two and nine times. The chain links TRBV7-9 to TRBJ1-1; D may be TRBD1 (5 bases). Germline-derived CDR1 and CDR2 are SEHNR and FQNEAQ (reference sequence). The CDR3 loop spans 14 amino acids. The V gene lost 6 bases and the J gene lost 3 bases, with 14 bases spanning the gap. CDR3 sequence (DNA): TGTGCCAGCAGGGCAAATGTAGGGGACACTGAAGCTTTCTTT. Its protein product is CASRANVGDTEAFF.

This clonotype was detected ten times or more. The gene calls are TRBV20-1 and TRBJ2-5, with 9 nucleotides matching TRBD2. This CDR3 comprises 15 residues. Germline assignment: CDR1 DFQATT and CDR2 SNEGSKA (reference sequence). Trimming took 3 bases from V and 2 from J; bases not matched to a gene: 7. CDR3 sequence: CSARNSGGSQETQYF. CDR3 in DNA: TGCAGTGCTAGGAATAGCGGGGGCTCTCAAGAGACCCAGTACTTC.

There are many counts of this clonotype. This sequence joins TRBV9 and TRBJ2-1; TRBD2 matches 7 bases. Germline V gene sequence: CDR1 SGDLS, CDR2 YYNGEE. There are 17 residues in the CDR3. J lost 8 bases, V lost 0 bases, and 14 bases had no gene match. The DNA for the CDR3 is TGTGCCAGCAGCGTAGCTACTCGGGGGGACTCGGGGGATGAGCAGTTCTTC. This gives the protein CASSVATRGDSGDEQFF.

The chain joins TRBV15 to TRBJ2-5, with D possibly being TRBD2 (6 bases). Germline lookup yields CDR1 LNHNV and CDR2 YYDKDF (reference sequence). V shed 5 bases and J shed 4 bases, with 14 bases lying between them. CDR3 length: 14 amino acids. The CDR3 sequence: CATSEGRGGETQYF. The CDR3 bases are TGTGCCACCAGCGAGGGTAGGGGAGGAGAGACCCAGTACTTC.

CDR3 loop: CASSSGQGSYGYTF. The DNA of the CDR3 is TGTGCCAGCAGCTCCGGACAGGGGAGCTATGGCTACACCTTC. The V call is TRBV11-1, the J call TRBJ1-2; 9 positions agree with TRBD1. The CDR3 covers 14 residues. Germline lookup yields CDR1 SGHAT and CDR2 FQDESV (reference sequence). Losses at the gene ends were 4 bases for V and 4 bases for J; bases not matched to a gene: 4.

This clonotype was seen repeatedly, ten times or more. The chain is built from TRBV7-2 and TRBJ1-2, with D tentatively TRBD1 (5 bases). This CDR3 comprises 16 residues. The V end was cut by 4 bases, the J end by 5 bases, with 20 bases between. Per germline, CDR1 SGHTA and CDR2 FQGNSA. The CDR3 region is CASSWGTQATLYGYTF. CDR3 coding DNA: TGTGCCAGCAGCTGGGGGACCCAGGCCACTCTATATGGCTACACCTTC.

V usage is TRBV28 and J usage is TRBJ2-3; a possible D gene is TRBD1 (5 bases). V was shortened by 1 base and J by 4 bases, with 21 bases between the two germline ends. Germline V gene data show CDR1 as MDHEN and CDR2 as SYDVKM. CDR3 length equals 18 residues. In DNA, the CDR3 is TGTGCCAGCAGTTTATACTACAGTCTGGTTCAGGGCCCAGATACGCAGTATTTT. Protein: CASSLYYSLVQGPDTQYF.

This clonotype appeared many times. V gene TRBV6-2 or TRBV6-3 combines with J gene TRBJ2-7; D is possibly TRBD1 (5 bases). Trimming shortened V by 6 bases and J by 2 bases, and 17 bases separated the two germline ends. Germline V gene data show CDR1 as MNHEY and CDR2 as SVGEGT. The CDR3 consists of 15 residues. CDR3 nucleotide sequence: TGTGCCAGCAGCTTTCAGGATGGGGCTACCTACGAGCAGTACGTC. Amino acid sequence: CASSFQDGATYEQYV.

This clonotype came up a few times. V gene TRBV28 combines with J gene TRBJ2-3; D is ambiguous. The V gene's germline CDR1 is MDHEN and CDR2 SYDVKM. The CDR3 consists of 15 residues. V was trimmed by 7 bases and J by 0 bases, leaving 14 bases between them. The CDR3 spells CASTVPDGSTDTQYF. The CDR3 coding sequence is TGTGCCAGCACCGTCCCGGACGGGAGCACAGATACGCAGTATTTT.

This clonotype appeared many times. The chain has TRBV7-6 and TRBJ2-5, with D maybe TRBD1 (5 bases). The CDR3 consists of 12 residues. Germline CDR1 SGHVS, CDR2 FNYEAQ. Trimming left V 3 bases short and J 10 bases short, with 12 bases between. The CDR3 bases are TGTGCCAGCAGCTTTCTGAGCCAGGGCCAGTACTTC. Its protein product is CASSFLSQGQYF.

This clonotype was seen repeatedly, ten times or more. The rearrangement joins TRBV20-1 to TRBJ1-2; a weak D match, TRBD1 (6 bases). V lost 6 bases and J lost 4, with 21 bases in between. Germline V gene lookup returns CDR1 DFQATT and CDR2 SNEGSKA (reference sequence). This CDR3 contains 15 residues. CDR3: CSAIEVRGATYGYTF. In nucleotides, the CDR3 is TGCAGTGCAATCGAAGTCAGGGGCGCGACCTATGGCTACACCTTC.

This clonotype came up many times. The chain links TRBV5-5 to TRBJ1-4; D uncertain. Trimming took off 0 bases at V and 0 bases at J, with 9 bases between the two ends. The CDR3 spans 16 residues. Germline lookup yields CDR1 SGHKS and CDR2 YYEKEE (reference sequence). This chain's CDR3 is CASSLDRVATNEKLFF. CDR3 nucleotides: TGTGCCAGCAGCTTGGACAGAGTTGCAACTAATGAAAAACTGTTTTTT.

This clonotype was counted between two and nine times. CDR3 region: CSGRDRVDNEQFF. The CDR3 coding sequence is TGCAGCGGCCGGGACAGGGTAGACAATGAGCAGTTCTTC. The genes are TRBV29-1 and TRBJ2-1; 9 bases are a match to TRBD1. Germline CDR1 reads SQVTM; CDR2 reads ANQGSEA. This CDR3 has 13 residues. The trim removed 7 bases at V and 5 bases at J, leaving 6 bases unmatched.

This clonotype occurred many times. The V and J genes are TRBV4-1 and TRBJ1-1; TRBD1 matches 7 bases. CDR1 is MGHRA, CDR2 YSYEKL, per germline. The CDR3 loop spans 17 amino acids. The J segment lost 0 bases and the V segment lost 0 bases, leaving 7 bases of the junction unmatched. The CDR3: CASSQEGPGGLNTEAFF. CDR3 DNA sequence: TGCGCCAGCAGCCAAGAGGGGCCAGGGGGATTGAACACTGAAGCTTTCTTT.

This clonotype was counted at least ten times. V usage is TRBV7-2 and J usage is TRBJ1-6; 8 bases match TRBD1. The trim removed 1 base at V and 7 bases at J, leaving 3 bases unmatched. Germline CDR1 SGHTA, CDR2 FQGNSA. The CDR3 runs to 15 residues. The CDR3 region is CASSLGDRPNSPLHF. DNA for the CDR3: TGTGCCAGCAGCTTAGGGGACAGGCCAAATTCACCCCTCCACTTT.

Written as DNA, the CDR3 is TGTGCCAGCAGCTTAGCGGGGTTAAGCTCTGGAAACACCATATATTTT. This codes for CASSLAGLSSGNTIYF. This chain links TRBV7-6 with TRBJ1-3; D gene uncertain. Trimming left V 0 bases short and J 0 bases short, with 9 bases between. This CDR3 region has 16 residues. Germline values: CDR1 SGHVS, CDR2 FNYEAQ.

This clonotype has ten or more counts. The chain links TRBV7-3 to TRBJ2-3, with TRBD2 matching 7 bases. CDR3 length: 16 residues. V lost 4 bases to trimming and J lost 2 bases; unmatched junction nucleotides: 9. Germline V gene data show CDR1 as SGHTA and CDR2 as FQGTGA. In DNA, the CDR3 is TGTGCCAGCAGCTCCCAAAGCGGGGCGGTCACAGATACGCAGTATTTT. Translation gives CASSSQSGAVTDTQYF.

This clonotype was counted ten times or more. The chain couples TRBV7-2 to TRBJ1-6; D not certain. Trimming took 1 base from V and 10 from J, leaving 8 bases between them. The CDR3 loop spans 13 amino acids. Germline loops: CDR1 SGHTA, CDR2 FQGNSA. The CDR3 DNA sequence: TGTGCCAGCAGCTTAGGGGGAGGGTCACCCCTCCACTTT. Translated, it gives CASSLGGGSPLHF.

This clonotype was found many times. This chain connects TRBV3-1 to TRBJ1-2, with 9 positions matching TRBD1. Germline CDR1 reads LGHDT; CDR2 reads YNNKEL (reference sequence). The CDR3 has 14 residues. The V gene end was trimmed by 7 bases and the J gene end by 3 bases; junction bases not matched to a gene: 6. CDR3 sequence: CASTFWTGDYGYTF. CDR3 nucleotide sequence: TGTGCCAGCACCTTCTGGACAGGGGACTATGGCTACACCTTC.

This clonotype was detected ten times or more. The rearrangement joins TRBV5-1 to TRBJ1-4; D is undetermined. Germline V gene sequence: CDR1 SGHRS, CDR2 YFSETQ. Trimming stripped 0 bases from V and 8 bases from J, with 14 bases between. The length of the CDR3 is 15 residues. In DNA form, the CDR3 reads TGCGCCAGCAGCTTGGCCCGGGCTGGGGTGGAAAAACTGTTTTTT. This sequence encodes CASSLARAGVEKLFF.

The J gene is TRBJ1-1, the V gene TRBV18; unclear D gene. The V end was cut by 3 bases, the J end by 0 bases, with 8 bases between. The CDR3 runs 14 residues. Per germline, CDR1 KGHSH and CDR2 LQKENI. CDR3 nucleotide sequence: TGTGCCAGCTCACCGCCGTTCCTGAACACTGAAGCTTTCTTT. This encodes CASSPPFLNTEAFF.

V is TRBV2 and J is TRBJ2-3; no reliable D call. The CDR3 consists of 15 residues. Trimming took off 5 bases at V and 1 base at J, with 13 bases between the two ends. CDR1 is SNHLY, CDR2 FYNNEI, per germline. The CDR3: CASSSLKSRTDTQYF. As DNA, the CDR3 is TGTGCCAGCAGTTCTCTGAAGTCTCGCACAGATACGCAGTATTTT. The complete variable domain, with remaining parts taken from reference TRBV2 and TRBJ2-3, reads EPEVTQTPSHQVTQMGQEVILRCVPISNHLYFYWYRQILGQKVEFLVSFYNNEISEKSEIFDDQFSVERPDGSNFTLKIRSTKLEDSAMYFCASSSLKSRTDTQYFGPGTRLTVL.

This clonotype was seen repeatedly, ten times or more. V usage is TRBV7-8 and J usage is TRBJ2-3; a weak D match, TRBD1 (6 bases). CDR3 length: 16 amino acids. Trimming took 5 bases from V and 1 from J, leaving 16 bases between them. Germline values: CDR1 SGHVS, CDR2 FQNEAQ. In nucleotides, the CDR3 is TGTGCCAGCAGCCCGACCCGGGACACGCGCACAGATACGCAGTATTTT. Amino acid sequence: CASSPTRDTRTDTQYF.

This clonotype was seen many times. J is TRBJ2-7 and V is TRBV7-2; TRBD1 might be the D (6 bases). Per the germline V gene, CDR1 is SGHTA and CDR2 is FQGNSA. The CDR3 consists of 14 residues. V shed 3 bases and J shed 4 bases, with 13 bases lying between them. CDR3 residues: CASSFGQTHYEQYF. Here the CDR3 DNA reads TGTGCCAGCAGCTTCGGACAGACACATTACGAGCAGTACTTC.

The rearrangement links TRBV20-1 to TRBJ2-5; 8 bases map to TRBD2. There are 13 residues in the CDR3. In germline, CDR1 is DFQATT, CDR2 SNEGSKA (reference sequence). V lost 5 bases and J lost 3; bases outside the gene matches: 5. CDR3 loop: CSAVLAGKETQYF. Written as DNA, the CDR3 is TGCAGTGCTGTTTTAGCGGGGAAAGAGACCCAGTACTTC.

In its sample, this clonotype was seen many times. The chain is built from TRBV5-1 and TRBJ2-7; D is unresolved. The germline V gene has CDR1 SGHRS and CDR2 YFSETQ. The CDR3 runs 13 residues. Trimming shortened V by 5 bases and J by 2 bases, and 11 bases separated the two germline ends. CDR3 sequence reads: CASSFAGAYEQYF. The CDR3 bases are TGCGCCAGCAGTTTCGCCGGAGCCTACGAGCAGTACTTC.